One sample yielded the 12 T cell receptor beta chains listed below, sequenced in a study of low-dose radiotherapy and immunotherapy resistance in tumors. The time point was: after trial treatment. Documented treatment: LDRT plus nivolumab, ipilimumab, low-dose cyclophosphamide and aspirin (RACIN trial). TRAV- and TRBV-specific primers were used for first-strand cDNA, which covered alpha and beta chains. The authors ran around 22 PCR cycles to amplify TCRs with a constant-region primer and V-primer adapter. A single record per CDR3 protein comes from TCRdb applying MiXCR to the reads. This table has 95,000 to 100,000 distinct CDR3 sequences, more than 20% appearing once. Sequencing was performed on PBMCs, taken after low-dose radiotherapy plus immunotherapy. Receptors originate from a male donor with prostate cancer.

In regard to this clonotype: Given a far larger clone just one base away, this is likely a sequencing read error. The CDR3 DNA reads TGTGCCAGCAGCTTGGGGGAACTAGGCACAGATACGCAGTATTTT. Its translation: CASSLGELGTDTQYF. This chain joins TRBV5-8 and TRBJ2-3; D may be TRBD2 (5 bases). Germline CDR1 is SGHTS and CDR2 is YDEGEE. There are 15 residues in the CDR3. Trimming took off 0 bases at V and 1 base at J, with 9 bases between the two ends. Drawing the rest from reference TRBV5-8 and TRBJ2-3, the complete variable domain is EAGVTQSPTHLIKTRGQQATLRCSPISGHTSVYWYQQALGLGLQFLLWYDEGEERNRGNFPPRFSGRQFPNYSSELNVNALELEDSALYLCASSLGELGTDTQYFGPGTRLTVL.

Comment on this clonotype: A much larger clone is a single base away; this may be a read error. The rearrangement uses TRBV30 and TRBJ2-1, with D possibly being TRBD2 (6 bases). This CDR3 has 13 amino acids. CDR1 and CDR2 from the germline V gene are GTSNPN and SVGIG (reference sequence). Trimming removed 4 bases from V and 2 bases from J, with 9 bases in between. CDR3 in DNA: TGTGCCTGGATGGCGGGGACCTACAATGAGCAGTTCTTC. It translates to CAWMAGTYNEQFF. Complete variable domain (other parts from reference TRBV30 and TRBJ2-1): SQTIHQWPATLVQPVGSPLSLECTVEGTSNPNLYWYRQAAGRGLQLLFYSVGIGQISSEVPQNLSASRPQDRQFILSSKKLLLSDSGFYLCAWMAGTYNEQFFGPGTRLTVL.

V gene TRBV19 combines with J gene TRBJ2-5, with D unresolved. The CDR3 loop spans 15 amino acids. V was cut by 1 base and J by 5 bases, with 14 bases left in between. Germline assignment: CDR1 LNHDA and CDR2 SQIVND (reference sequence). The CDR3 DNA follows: TGTGCCAGTAGTATAGGAAGTGGGTATGAGGAGACCCAGTACTTC. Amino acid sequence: CASSIGSGYEETQYF. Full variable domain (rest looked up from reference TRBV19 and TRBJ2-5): DGGITQSPKYLFRKEGQNVTLSCEQNLNHDAMYWYRQDPGQGLRLIYYSQIVNDFQKGDIAEGYSVSREKKESFPLTVTSAQKNPTAFYLCASSIGSGYEETQYFGPGTRLLVL.

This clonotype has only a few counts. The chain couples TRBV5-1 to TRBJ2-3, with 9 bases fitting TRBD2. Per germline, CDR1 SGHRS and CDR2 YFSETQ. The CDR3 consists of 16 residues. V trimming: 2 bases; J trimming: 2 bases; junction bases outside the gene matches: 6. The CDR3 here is CASSFRGGADTDTQYF. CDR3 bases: TGCGCCAGCAGCTTTCGCGGGGGGGCCGACACAGATACGCAGTATTTT.

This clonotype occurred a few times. The CDR3 protein is CAISAQRGGSWNEQFF. The DNA for the CDR3 is TGTGCCATCAGTGCTCAGCGGGGGGGCAGTTGGAATGAGCAGTTCTTC. The V gene is TRBV10-3, the J gene TRBJ2-1; 10 positions match TRBD2. V lost 4 bases and J lost 7; bases outside the gene matches: 10. In germline, CDR1 is ENHRY, CDR2 SYGVKD. The CDR3 totals 16 residues.

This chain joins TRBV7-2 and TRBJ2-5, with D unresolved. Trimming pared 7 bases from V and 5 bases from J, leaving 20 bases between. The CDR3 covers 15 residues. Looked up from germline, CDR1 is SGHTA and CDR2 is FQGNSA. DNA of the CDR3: TGTGCCAGCACCCTAAGCCCGGATGGGGTGGAGACCCAGTACTTC. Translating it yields CASTLSPDGVETQYF.

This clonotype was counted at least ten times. CDR3 protein: CASSFTGRGGEKLFF. CDR3 nucleotides: TGTGCCAGCAGTTTCACGGGCAGGGGTGGTGAAAAACTGTTTTTT. The chain links TRBV12-3 or TRBV12-4 to TRBJ1-4, with a weak D call TRBD1 (6 bases). This CDR3 is built from 15 residues. Trimming cost V 3 bases and J 7 bases, with 15 bases left between them.

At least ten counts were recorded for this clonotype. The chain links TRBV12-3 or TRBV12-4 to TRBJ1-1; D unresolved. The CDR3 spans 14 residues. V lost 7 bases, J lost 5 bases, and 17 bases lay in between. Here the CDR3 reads CASTPVGPGTEAFF. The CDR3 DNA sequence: TGTGCCAGCACCCCAGTGGGTCCGGGGACTGAAGCTTTCTTT.

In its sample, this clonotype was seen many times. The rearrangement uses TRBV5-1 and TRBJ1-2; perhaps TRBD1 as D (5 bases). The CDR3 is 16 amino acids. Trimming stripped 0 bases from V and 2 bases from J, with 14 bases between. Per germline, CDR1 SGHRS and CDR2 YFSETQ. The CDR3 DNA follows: TGCGCCAGCAGCTTGGGGCCAGACGGACAAAACTATGGCTACACCTTC. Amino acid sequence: CASSLGPDGQNYGYTF. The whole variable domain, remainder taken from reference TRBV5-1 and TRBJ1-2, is KAGVTQTPRYLIKTRGQQVTLSCSPISGHRSVSWYQQTPGQGLQFLFEYFSETQRNKGNFPGRFSGRQFSNSRSEMNVSTLELGDSALYLCASSLGPDGQNYGYTFGSGTRLTVV.

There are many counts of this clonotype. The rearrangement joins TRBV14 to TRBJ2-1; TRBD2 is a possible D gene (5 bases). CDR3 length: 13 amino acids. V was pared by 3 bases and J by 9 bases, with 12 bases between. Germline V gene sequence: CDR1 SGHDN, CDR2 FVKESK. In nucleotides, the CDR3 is TGTGCCAGCAGCCAGTGGCTAGCCGGTGAGCAGTTCTTC. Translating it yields CASSQWLAGEQFF.

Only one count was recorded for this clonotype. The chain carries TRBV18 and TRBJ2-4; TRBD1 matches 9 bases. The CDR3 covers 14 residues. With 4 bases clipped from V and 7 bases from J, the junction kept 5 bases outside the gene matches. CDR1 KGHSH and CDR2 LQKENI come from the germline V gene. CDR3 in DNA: TGTGCCAGCTCACAAGGGACAGGGTATAACATTCAGTACTTC. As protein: CASSQGTGYNIQYF.

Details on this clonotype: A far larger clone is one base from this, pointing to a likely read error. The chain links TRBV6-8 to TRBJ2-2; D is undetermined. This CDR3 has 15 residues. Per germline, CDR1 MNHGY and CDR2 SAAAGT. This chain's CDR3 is CASITGRANTRELFF. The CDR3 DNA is TGTGCCAGCATAACCGGGCGCGCGAACACCAGGGAGCTGTTTTTT.